Listed here are 25 T cell receptor beta chains from one sample, sequenced in a study of cytomegalovirus exposure and HLA in healthy donors. PCR involved 60 Vbeta and 13 Jbeta primers. Sequenced by immunoSEQ multiplex PCR; TCRdb stores in-frame clones only, minus some. The sample has some 200,000 clones; 75% to 85% are singletons. Sequencing was carried out using PBMCs. Every receptor here comes from a boy under 18 in good health and CMV-seronegative.

This clone is a singleton in its sample. The CDR3 nucleotides read TGTGCCAGCAGGGGGGACAGAAACACTGAAGCTTTCTTT. It translates to CASRGDRNTEAFF. The J gene is TRBJ1-1, the V gene TRBV2, with TRBD1 matching over 7 bases. The CDR3 length is 13 residues. The germline V gene encodes CDR1 SNHLY and CDR2 FYNNEI. V shed 6 bases, J shed 2 bases, and the junction held 3 bases outside the gene matches.

The chain has TRBV19 and TRBJ1-2, with D uncertain. V lost 3 bases, J lost 11 bases, and 10 bases lay in between. The CDR3 is 11 amino acids. Germline assignment: CDR1 LNHDA and CDR2 SQIVND (reference sequence). CDR3 sequence: CASSIPTTYTF. CDR3 in DNA: TGTGCCAGTAGTATCCCGACGACATACACCTTC.

With respect to this clone: A read error may account for a junction end that differs from germline. The chain is built from TRBV7-9 and TRBJ1-3, with 7 bases identical to TRBD1. CDR1 and CDR2 (germline): SEHNR, FQNEAQ (reference sequence). The CDR3 has 16 residues. The CDR3, as DNA: TGTTCCAGCAGCTTCATTCAGGGGACAGCTGGAAACACCATATATTTT. Translation gives CSSSFIQGTAGNTIYF.

The chain joins TRBV4-3 to TRBJ2-1, with 7 bases aligning to TRBD2. Trimming took 0 bases from V and 7 from J; bases not matched to a gene: 12. CDR1 is LGHNA, CDR2 YSLEER, per germline. The CDR3 consists of 17 residues. CDR3 coding DNA: TGCGCCAGCAGCCAAGATTTAGGGGTAGCGGGTCGGAATGAGCAGTTCTTC. It specifies CASSQDLGVAGRNEQFF.

The J gene is TRBJ2-7, the V gene TRBV7-3, with 10 bases fitting TRBD1. CDR3 size: 13 residues. Germline CDR1 is SGHTA and CDR2 is FQGTGA. With V trimmed by 5 bases and J by 5 bases, 3 bases remained unmatched. The CDR3 sequence: CASSEGQGHEQYF. In DNA form, the CDR3 reads TGTGCCAGCAGCGAGGGACAGGGGCACGAGCAGTACTTC.

This clone was seen once. This chain uses TRBV6-6 with TRBJ1-5, with D uncertain. This CDR3 is built from 16 residues. Germline V gene sequence: CDR1 MNHNY, CDR2 SVGAGI (reference sequence). With 7 bases removed from V and 1 base from J, the gap between germline ends came to 17 bases. The CDR3, as DNA: TGTGCCAGCATCCTAGAGGGCGGAGCCAGCAATCAGCCCCAGCATTTT. It is translated as CASILEGGASNQPQHF.

This clone was found a few times. The V call is TRBV11-2, the J call TRBJ2-7; 10 bases line up with TRBD1. Germline V gene lookup returns CDR1 SGHAT and CDR2 FQNNGV. After removal of 5 bases from V and 3 bases from J, the junction contained 4 bases not matched to a gene. The CDR3 has 14 amino acids. CDR3 sequence (DNA): TGTGCCAGCAGCCCCGGGACAGGGGACTACGAGCAGTACTTC. Encoded protein: CASSPGTGDYEQYF.

The chain carries TRBV19 and TRBJ2-4, with a weak D call TRBD1 (5 bases). The CDR3 totals 14 residues. The V gene's germline CDR1 is LNHDA and CDR2 SQIVND (reference sequence). The ends were cut back, 4 bases at V and 1 base at J, with 8 bases in the middle. As DNA, the CDR3 is TGTGCCAGTAGTACAGGGCGGGCCAAAAACATTCAGTACTTC. As protein: CASSTGRAKNIQYF.

The rearrangement links TRBV6-5 to TRBJ1-1, with D hard to call. V lost 0 bases and J 2 bases, leaving 10 bases between the germline ends. The CDR3 covers 15 residues. Per germline, CDR1 MNHEY and CDR2 SVGAGI. The DNA for the CDR3 is TGTGCCAGCAGTTACTCGAGGGCGACTAACACTGAAGCTTTCTTT. Translation: CASSYSRATNTEAFF.

The V call is TRBV5-1, the J call TRBJ1-1; D may be TRBD1 (5 bases). Trimming took off 5 bases at V and 1 base at J, with 18 bases between the two ends. Germline V lookup: CDR1 SGHRS, CDR2 YFSETQ. CDR3 size: 16 residues. CDR3 loop: CASSRGSATANTEAFF. For the CDR3, the DNA is TGCGCCAGCAGTCGGGGGTCGGCCACCGCGAACACTGAAGCTTTCTTT.

The gene calls are TRBV4-1 and TRBJ2-6; TRBD2 is a possible D gene (5 bases). Per germline, CDR1 MGHRA and CDR2 YSYEKL. Trimming took 0 bases from V and 2 from J, leaving 11 bases between them. The CDR3 is 17 amino acids. This CDR3 reads CASSQERVAPGANVLTF. CDR3 nucleotide sequence: TGCGCCAGCAGCCAAGAGAGGGTAGCTCCTGGGGCCAACGTCCTGACTTTC.

The V gene is TRBV5-1, the J gene TRBJ2-3; 8 bases align to TRBD1. The CDR3 covers 16 residues. Trimming at V came to 5 bases and at J to 8 bases, leaving 16 bases not matched to a gene. Germline lookup yields CDR1 SGHRS and CDR2 YFSETQ. The CDR3 region has the DNA TGCGCCAGCAGACTGCATTCAGGGGGCGTCAACGGTACGCAGTATTTT. It encodes CASRLHSGGVNGTQYF.

This clone was detected a few times. The chain links TRBV2 to TRBJ2-7; D is undetermined. Per the germline V gene, CDR1 is SNHLY and CDR2 is FYNNEI. This CDR3 is built from 13 residues. V lost 6 bases, J lost 6 bases, and 15 bases lay in between. DNA of the CDR3: TGTGCCAGCAGCGTGGTCCGCCCTAGCGAGCAGTACTTC. It specifies CASSVVRPSEQYF.

To note about this clone: Other DNA sequences in the sample encode the same CDR3. This chain joins TRBV6-5 and TRBJ2-6, with D hard to call. Germline values: CDR1 MNHEY, CDR2 SVGAGI. The CDR3 loop spans 13 amino acids. Trimming took 7 bases from V and 1 from J, leaving 5 bases between them. The CDR3 region has the DNA TGTGCCAGCACAGGTTCTGGGGCCAACGTCCTGACTTTC. Translating it yields CASTGSGANVLTF.

The chain has TRBV30 and TRBJ2-7; the match to TRBD1 covers 11 bases. Germline trimming cut 2 bases from V and 2 bases from J; bases unmatched to any gene: 2. This CDR3 has 14 residues. Per the germline V gene, CDR1 is GTSNPN and CDR2 is SVGIG (reference sequence). CDR3 coding DNA: TGTGCCTGGAGTCGGGACAGGGGGGCCTACGAGCAGTACTTC. This codes for CAWSRDRGAYEQYF.

The rearrangement links TRBV2 to TRBJ1-6; maybe TRBD1 (6 bases). There are 13 residues in the CDR3. The germline V gene has CDR1 SNHLY and CDR2 FYNNEI. The germline V and J ends were trimmed by 10 bases and 12 bases, with 19 bases remaining between them. The CDR3 sequence is CAIPSGATGPLHF. The CDR3 DNA sequence: TGTGCCATCCCATCCGGCGCGACAGGACCCCTCCACTTT.

The J gene is TRBJ2-3, the V gene TRBV6-5; tentatively, D is TRBD1 (7 bases). The CDR3 contains 15 residues. V lost 5 bases and J 1 base, leaving 13 bases between the germline ends. Germline V CDR1 and CDR2: MNHEY, SVGAGI. The CDR3 region has the DNA TGTGCCAGCAGTGGAGGGACAGAGGGCACAGATACGCAGTATTTT. Translating gives CASSGGTEGTDTQYF.

The chain combines TRBV5-4 with TRBJ1-4; 11 positions match TRBD1. V was pared by 3 bases and J by 5 bases, with 0 bases of the junction left unmatched. From germline, CDR1 is SGHNT and CDR2 YYREEE (reference sequence). The CDR3 is 14 residues long. CDR3 loop: CASSWDRGNEKLFF. The CDR3 coding sequence is TGTGCCAGCAGCTGGGACAGGGGGAATGAAAAACTGTTTTTT.

The V and J genes are TRBV19 and TRBJ1-5; TRBD1 aligns across 9 bases. CDR3 size: 16 residues. Germline loops: CDR1 LNHDA, CDR2 SQIVND (reference sequence). After removal of 5 bases from V and 2 bases from J, the junction contained 7 bases not matched to a gene. The CDR3 DNA is TGTGCCAGTAGTGTACAGGGGGCCGCGGGCAATCAGCCCCAGCATTTT. Translated, it gives CASSVQGAAGNQPQHF. The full variable domain, with the rest looked up from reference TRBV19 and TRBJ1-5, is DGGITQSPKYLFRKEGQNVTLSCEQNLNHDAMYWYRQDPGQGLRLIYYSQIVNDFQKGDIAEGYSVSREKKESFPLTVTSAQKNPTAFYLCASSVQGAAGNQPQHFGDGTRLSIL.

The chain recombines TRBV18 with TRBJ2-7, with a weak D call TRBD2 (5 bases). Germline loops: CDR1 KGHSH, CDR2 LQKENI. CDR3 length: 14 amino acids. Trimming removed 6 bases from V and 5 bases from J, with 17 bases in between. This chain's CDR3 is CASSPDGISHEQYF. The CDR3, as DNA: TGTGCCAGCTCTCCGGACGGGATCTCACACGAGCAGTACTTC.

The V gene is TRBV2, the J gene TRBJ2-3; 14 bases map to TRBD2. After removal of 5 bases from V and 10 bases from J, the junction contained 8 bases not matched to a gene. Germline CDR1 reads SNHLY; CDR2 reads FYNNEI. The CDR3 runs 15 residues. The CDR3 sequence is CASSRTSGGPGAQYF. The CDR3 region has the DNA TGTGCCAGCAGTAGGACTAGCGGGGGGCCCGGGGCGCAGTATTTT.

The chain links TRBV6-5 to TRBJ2-1, with D possibly being TRBD2 (7 bases). This CDR3 spans 13 amino acids. From germline, CDR1 is MNHEY and CDR2 SVGAGI. The V end was cut by 5 bases, the J end by 10 bases, with 15 bases between. The CDR3: CASSKQGGLEQFF. CDR3 DNA: TGTGCCAGCAGTAAACAGGGAGGGTTAGAGCAGTTCTTC.

The chain has TRBV19 and TRBJ2-1; tentatively, D is TRBD2 (5 bases). The CDR3 is 14 amino acids. Germline CDR1 and CDR2: LNHDA and SQIVND (reference sequence). Trimming took 9 bases from V and 0 from J, leaving 12 bases between them. The CDR3 bases are TGTGCCAGCAGAGAAGGGAGCTCCTACAATGAGCAGTTCTTC. Protein sequence: CASREGSSYNEQFF.

In regard to this clone: One end of the junction is discordant with germline, which a read error may explain. The chain has TRBV2 and TRBJ1-3, with a weak D call TRBD1 (5 bases). The CDR3 runs 15 residues. The germline V gene has CDR1 SNHLY and CDR2 FYNNEI. The CDR3, as DNA: TGTGCCAGCAGCGAAGGGGCAGGGACTGGAAACACCATATATTTT. Its translation: CASSEGAGTGNTIYF. The full variable domain, rest sourced from reference TRBV2 and TRBJ1-3, is EPEVTQTPSHQVTQMGQEVILRCVPISNHLYFYWYRQILGQKVEFLVSFYNNEISEKSEIFDDQFSVERPDGSNFTLKIRSTKLEDSAMYFCASSEGAGTGNTIYFGEGSWLTVV.

The V call is TRBV4-1, the J call TRBJ1-1, with D perhaps matching TRBD1 (6 bases). Looked up from germline, CDR1 is MGHRA and CDR2 is YSYEKL. V lost 3 bases and J 5 bases, leaving 10 bases between the germline ends. This CDR3 region has 13 residues. This CDR3 reads CASSQTGRTEAFF. Written as DNA, the CDR3 is TGCGCCAGCAGCCAGACAGGCCGAACTGAAGCTTTCTTT.